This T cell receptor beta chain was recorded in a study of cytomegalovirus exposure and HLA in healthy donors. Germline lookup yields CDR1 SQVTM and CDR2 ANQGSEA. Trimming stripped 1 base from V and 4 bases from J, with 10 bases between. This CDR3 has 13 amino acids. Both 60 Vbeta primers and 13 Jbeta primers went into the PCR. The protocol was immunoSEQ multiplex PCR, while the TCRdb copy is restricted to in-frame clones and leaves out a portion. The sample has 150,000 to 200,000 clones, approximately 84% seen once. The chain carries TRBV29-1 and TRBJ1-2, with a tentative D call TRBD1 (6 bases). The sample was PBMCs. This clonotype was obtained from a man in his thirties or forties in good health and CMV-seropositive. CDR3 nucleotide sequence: TGCAGCGTTGAAGGCCGACAGGCCTATGGCTACACCTTC. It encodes CSVEGRQAYGYTF.